The clone carrying this T cell receptor beta chain was observed a few times. iRepertoire HTBI primers and Arm-PCR of CDR3 regions built TCR beta libraries. MiXCR, applied by TCRdb to the multiplex PCR reads, yields one record per CDR3 protein. The table lists roughly 410,000 distinct CDR3 sequences, 15% of them singletons, with about 7.6% in the top ten. V was pared by 6 bases and J by 6 bases, with 11 bases of the junction left unmatched. CDR1 and CDR2 (germline): SGHNT, YYREEE (reference sequence). The CDR3 is made up of 14 amino acids. The data were taken from a study of regulatory T cells in long-lasting Graves disease. The time point denotes: newly diagnosed GD, antithyroid drugs for less than 3 months. After RNA was extracted from PBMCs, the TCR library was made from it. These sequences were also reported in another study, on T cells in Graves' hyperthyroidism and ophthalmopathy. That source notes: Over 18 months, lack of ophthalmopathy progression marked Graves' hyperthyroidism as stable. Within blood appeared most thyroid clonotypes that had expanded above 0.001.

The chain carries TRBV5-4 and TRBJ1-2; TRBD1 matches at 7 bases. Specimen: peripheral blood mononuclear cells (PBMCs), collected at new diagnosis, from a patient treated with antithyroid drugs. The receptor was derived from a woman aged 40 to 50 with Graves disease. The CDR3 protein is CASTNQGGNHGYTF. Written as DNA, the CDR3 is TGTGCCAGCACCAACCAGGGGGGCAATCATGGCTACACCTTC.